The clone carrying this TCR beta chain has more than one count but fewer than ten. These data originate in a study of T-cell memory formation after mild COVID-19. Study overall: TCR clusters were mostly confined to one donor each.

TCRdb independently ran MiXCR on the 5' RACE reads; one entry per CDR3 protein. The table shows 150,000 to 200,000 distinct CDR3 sequences, with around 13% occurring only once. This CDR3 is built from 16 residues. Germline CDR1 reads SGHAT; CDR2 reads FQNNGV. Deletions cut 0 bases from V and 8 bases from J, with 19 bases between. The sequencing sample was made of PBMCs or a T cell subset sorted from them (not recorded which). The chain has TRBV11-2 and TRBJ1-2, with D maybe TRBD1 (6 bases). The sequence was obtained from an adult woman who had mild COVID-19 (a few samples of this study predate the infection). Cell type and time point are not known. CDR3 DNA: TGTGCCAGCAGCTTAGATAGCGGGGGGCGAATTCGCGGCTACACCTTC. It translates to CASSLDSGGRIRGYTF.